This T cell receptor (beta chain) came from a study of blood T cell repertoires in COVID-19. For the study at large: T cells, B-cell-depleted T cells, or PBMCs supplied cDNA or gDNA.

Per the original methods: Reference gene primers were amplified, and this amplification served to estimate nucleated cell counts. Produced via immunoSEQ multiplex PCR; TCRdb's table is partial and in-frame only. From that table come the V and J calls and clone size; the DNA was used to work out D and trimming. This sample yields some 170,000 clones, of which about 80% are seen a single time; 8.4% belongs to the top ten. The germline V gene encodes CDR1 WNHNN and CDR2 SYGVQD (reference sequence). This CDR3 comprises 16 residues. V gave up 8 bases and J gave up 0 bases, with 17 bases separating them. The source material was peripheral blood. This clonotype was obtained from a woman in her 70s with acute or convalescent COVID-19. J is TRBJ1-5 and V is TRBV10-1; possibly TRBD1 for D (6 bases). CDR3 loop: CASSEDRLISNQPQHF. CDR3 nucleotides: TGCGCCAGCTCGGAGGACAGACTTATTAGCAATCAGCCCCAGCATTTT.